This T cell receptor (beta chain) was documented in a study of blood T cells in healthy people across ages. In the study overall: Capturing about one barcoded beta molecule per two T cells was achieved by template switching. Notes on the study in general: The study lacked donor CMV status, which possibly confounded expanded clonotype changes.

About this clonotype: Its antigen remains unknown.

Isolating PBMCs gave at least 6 million of these cells per sample. Using a J-beta primer mix together with a sample-barcoded 5' primer, a second PCR was run for about 6 to 11 cycles. TCRdb called the 5' RACE reads again in MiXCR, with one record for every CDR3 protein. The top ten hold under 8% of the sample, which has fewer than 1.5 million distinct CDR3 sequences, approximately 40% seen once. Trimming pared 5 bases from V and 6 bases from J, leaving 23 bases between. The CDR3 is 16 residues long. CDR1 is SEHNR, CDR2 FQNEAQ, per germline (reference sequence). This TCR derives from a woman younger than 35 in good health. This chain connects TRBV7-9 to TRBJ2-7; a weak D match, TRBD2 (5 bases). Sequencing input: blood. The CDR3 DNA follows: TGTGCCAGCAGCCCGCAGACGGGAATTGGTGCCTCCGAGCAGTACTTC. As protein: CASSPQTGIGASEQYF.